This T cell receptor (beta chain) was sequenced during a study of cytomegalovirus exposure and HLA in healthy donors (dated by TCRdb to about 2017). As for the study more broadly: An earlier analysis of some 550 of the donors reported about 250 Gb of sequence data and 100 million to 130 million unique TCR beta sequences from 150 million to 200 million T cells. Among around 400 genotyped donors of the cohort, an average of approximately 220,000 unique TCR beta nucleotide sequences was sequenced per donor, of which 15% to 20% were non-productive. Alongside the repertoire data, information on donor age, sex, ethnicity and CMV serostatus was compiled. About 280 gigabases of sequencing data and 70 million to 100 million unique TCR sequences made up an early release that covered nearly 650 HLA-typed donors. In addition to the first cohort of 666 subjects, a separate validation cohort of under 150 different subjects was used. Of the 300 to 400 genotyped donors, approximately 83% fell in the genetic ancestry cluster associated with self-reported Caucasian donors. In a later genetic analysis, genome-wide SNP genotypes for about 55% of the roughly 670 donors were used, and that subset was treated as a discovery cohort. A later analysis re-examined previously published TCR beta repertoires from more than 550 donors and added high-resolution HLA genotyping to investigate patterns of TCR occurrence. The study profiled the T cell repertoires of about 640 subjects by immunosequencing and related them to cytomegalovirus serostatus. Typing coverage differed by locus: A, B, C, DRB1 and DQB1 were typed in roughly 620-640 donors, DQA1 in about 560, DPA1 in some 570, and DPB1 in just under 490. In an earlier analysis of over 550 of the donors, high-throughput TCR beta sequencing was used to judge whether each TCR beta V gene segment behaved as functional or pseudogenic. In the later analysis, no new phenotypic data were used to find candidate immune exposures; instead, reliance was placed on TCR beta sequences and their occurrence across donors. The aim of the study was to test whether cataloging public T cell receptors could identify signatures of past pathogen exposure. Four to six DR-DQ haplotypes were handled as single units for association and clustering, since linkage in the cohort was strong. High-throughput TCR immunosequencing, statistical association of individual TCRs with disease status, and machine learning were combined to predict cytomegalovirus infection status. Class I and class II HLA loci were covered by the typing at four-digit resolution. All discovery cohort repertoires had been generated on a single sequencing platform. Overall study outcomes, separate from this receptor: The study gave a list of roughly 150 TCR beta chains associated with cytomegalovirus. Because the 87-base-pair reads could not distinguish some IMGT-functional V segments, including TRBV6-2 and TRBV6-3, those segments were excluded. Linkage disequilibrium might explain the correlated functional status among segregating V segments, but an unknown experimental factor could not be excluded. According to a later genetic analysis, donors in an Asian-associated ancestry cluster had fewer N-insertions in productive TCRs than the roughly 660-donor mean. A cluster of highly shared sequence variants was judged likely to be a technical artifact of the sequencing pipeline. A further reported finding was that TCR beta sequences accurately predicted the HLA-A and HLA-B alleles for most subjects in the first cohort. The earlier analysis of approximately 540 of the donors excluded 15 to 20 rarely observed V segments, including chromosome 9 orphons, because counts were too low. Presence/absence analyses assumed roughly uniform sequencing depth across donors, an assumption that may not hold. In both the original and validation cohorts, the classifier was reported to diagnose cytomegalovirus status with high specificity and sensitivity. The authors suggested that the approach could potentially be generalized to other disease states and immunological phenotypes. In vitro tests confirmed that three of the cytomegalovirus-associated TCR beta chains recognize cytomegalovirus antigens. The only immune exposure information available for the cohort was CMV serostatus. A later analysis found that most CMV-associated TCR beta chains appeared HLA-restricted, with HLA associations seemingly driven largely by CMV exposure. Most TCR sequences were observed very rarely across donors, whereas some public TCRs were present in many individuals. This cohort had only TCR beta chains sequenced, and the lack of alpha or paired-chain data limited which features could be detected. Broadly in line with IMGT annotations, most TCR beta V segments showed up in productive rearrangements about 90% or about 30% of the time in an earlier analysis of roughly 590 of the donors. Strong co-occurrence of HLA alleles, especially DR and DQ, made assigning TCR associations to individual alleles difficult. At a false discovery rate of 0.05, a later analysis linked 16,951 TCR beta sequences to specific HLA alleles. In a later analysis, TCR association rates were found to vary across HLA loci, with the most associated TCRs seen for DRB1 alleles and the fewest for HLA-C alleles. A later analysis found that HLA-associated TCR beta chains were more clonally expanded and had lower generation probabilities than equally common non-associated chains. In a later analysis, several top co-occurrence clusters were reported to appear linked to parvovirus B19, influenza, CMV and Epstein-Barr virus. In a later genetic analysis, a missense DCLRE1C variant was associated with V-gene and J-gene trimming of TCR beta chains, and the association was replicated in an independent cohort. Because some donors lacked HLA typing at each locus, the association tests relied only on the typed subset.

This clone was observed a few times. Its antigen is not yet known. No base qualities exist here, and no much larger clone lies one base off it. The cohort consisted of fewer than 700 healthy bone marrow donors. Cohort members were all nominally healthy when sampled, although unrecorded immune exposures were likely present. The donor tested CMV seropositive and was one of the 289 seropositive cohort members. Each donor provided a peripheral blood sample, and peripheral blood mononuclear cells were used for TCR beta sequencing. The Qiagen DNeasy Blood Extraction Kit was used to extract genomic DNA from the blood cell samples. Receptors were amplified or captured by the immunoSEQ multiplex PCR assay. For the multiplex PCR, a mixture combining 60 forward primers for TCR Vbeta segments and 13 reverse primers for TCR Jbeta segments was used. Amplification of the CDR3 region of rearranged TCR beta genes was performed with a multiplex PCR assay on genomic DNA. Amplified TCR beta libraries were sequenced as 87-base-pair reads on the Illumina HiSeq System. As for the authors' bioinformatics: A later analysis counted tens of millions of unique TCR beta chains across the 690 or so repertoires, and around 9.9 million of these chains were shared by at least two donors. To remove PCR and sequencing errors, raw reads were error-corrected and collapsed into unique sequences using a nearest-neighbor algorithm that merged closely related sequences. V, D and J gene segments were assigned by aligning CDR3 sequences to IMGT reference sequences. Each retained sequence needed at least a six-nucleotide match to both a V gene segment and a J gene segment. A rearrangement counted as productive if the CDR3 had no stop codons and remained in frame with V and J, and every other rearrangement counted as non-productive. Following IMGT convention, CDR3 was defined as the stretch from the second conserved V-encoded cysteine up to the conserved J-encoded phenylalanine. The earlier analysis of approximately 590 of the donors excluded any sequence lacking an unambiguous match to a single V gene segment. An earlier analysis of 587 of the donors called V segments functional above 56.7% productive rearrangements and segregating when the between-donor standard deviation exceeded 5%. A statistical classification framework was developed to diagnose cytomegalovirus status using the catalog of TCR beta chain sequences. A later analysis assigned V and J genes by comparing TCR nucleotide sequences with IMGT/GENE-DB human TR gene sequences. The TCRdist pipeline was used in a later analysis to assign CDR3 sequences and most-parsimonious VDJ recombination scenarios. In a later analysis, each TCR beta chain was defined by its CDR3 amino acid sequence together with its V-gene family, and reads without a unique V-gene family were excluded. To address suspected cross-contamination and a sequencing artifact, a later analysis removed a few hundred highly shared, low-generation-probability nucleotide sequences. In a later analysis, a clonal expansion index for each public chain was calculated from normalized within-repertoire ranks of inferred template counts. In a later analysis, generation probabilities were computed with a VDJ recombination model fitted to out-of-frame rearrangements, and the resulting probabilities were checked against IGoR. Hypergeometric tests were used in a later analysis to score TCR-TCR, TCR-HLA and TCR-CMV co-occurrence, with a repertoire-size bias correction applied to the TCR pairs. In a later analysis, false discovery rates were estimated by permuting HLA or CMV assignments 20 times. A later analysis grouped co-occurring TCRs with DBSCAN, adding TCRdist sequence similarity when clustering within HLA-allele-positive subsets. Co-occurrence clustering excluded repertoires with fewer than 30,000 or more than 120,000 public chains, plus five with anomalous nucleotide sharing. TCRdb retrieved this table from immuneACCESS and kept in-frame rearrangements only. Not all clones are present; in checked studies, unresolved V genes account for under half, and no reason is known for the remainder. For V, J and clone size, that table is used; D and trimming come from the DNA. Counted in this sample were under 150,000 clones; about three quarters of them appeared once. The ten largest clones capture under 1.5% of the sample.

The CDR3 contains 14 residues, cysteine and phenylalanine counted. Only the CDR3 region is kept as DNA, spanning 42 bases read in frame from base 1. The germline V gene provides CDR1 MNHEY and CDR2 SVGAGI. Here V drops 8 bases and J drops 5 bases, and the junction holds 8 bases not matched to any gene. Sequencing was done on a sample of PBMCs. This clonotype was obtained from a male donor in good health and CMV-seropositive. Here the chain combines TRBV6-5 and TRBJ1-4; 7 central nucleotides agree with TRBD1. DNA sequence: TGTGCCAGCCGAGGGCCAGGGGGAAATGAAAAACTGTTTTTT. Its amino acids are CASRGPGGNEKLFF.